Presented here are 17 T cell receptor beta chains from one specimen sequenced in a study of regulatory T cells in long-lasting Graves disease. Researchers made TCR beta libraries by using iRepertoire HTBI primers and running Arm-PCR on CDR3 regions. TCRdb independently ran MiXCR on the multiplex PCR reads; one entry per CDR3 protein. The sample carries roughly 700,000 distinct CDR3 sequences, approximately 29% recorded once. Time point given: persistent/refractory GD, antithyroid drugs over 5 years with positive TRAb. There was RNA extracted from PBMCs, and the TCR library was made from it. Sequencing used peripheral blood mononuclear cells (PBMCs), obtained when the disease was refractory, from a patient treated with antithyroid drugs. These receptor sequences come from a female donor with Graves disease.

The V gene is TRBV20-1, the J gene TRBJ2-2; 8 positions match TRBD1. The CDR3 extends over 13 amino acids. V dropped 6 bases and J dropped 3; count of bases not matched to a gene: 3. Germline V lookup: CDR1 DFQATT, CDR2 SNEGSKA (reference sequence). CDR3 bases: TGCAGTGCAGAGACAGGGGACACCGGGGAGCTGTTTTTT. It is translated as CSAETGDTGELFF.

The chain links TRBV15 to TRBJ2-7, with 8 bases that match TRBD1. Looked up from germline, CDR1 is LNHNV and CDR2 is YYDKDF (reference sequence). Trimming cost V 0 bases and J 5 bases; bases outside gene matches: 3. The CDR3 covers 14 residues. CDR3 amino acids: CATSRDRGHNEQYF. CDR3 coding DNA: TGTGCCACCAGCAGAGACAGGGGGCACAACGAGCAGTACTTC.

A few counts support this clonotype. V usage is TRBV20-1 and J usage is TRBJ2-2; D is unclear. There are 12 residues in the CDR3. Germline assignment: CDR1 DFQATT and CDR2 SNEGSKA (reference sequence). V was pared by 3 bases and J by 5 bases, with 7 bases between. CDR3 protein: CSASEVTGELFF. In DNA, the CDR3 is TGCAGTGCTAGCGAAGTGACCGGGGAGCTGTTTTTT.

This chain connects TRBV15 to TRBJ2-4, with D unclear. Germline values: CDR1 LNHNV, CDR2 YYDKDF (reference sequence). The germline V and J ends were trimmed by 3 bases and 8 bases, with 11 bases remaining between them. CDR3 length: 13 amino acids. The CDR3 coding sequence is TGTGCCACCAGCAGCGACGGTCAGGACATTCAGTACTTC. Amino acids: CATSSDGQDIQYF.

This clonotype came up a few times. The rearrangement joins TRBV15 to TRBJ2-7, with TRBD1 matching over 10 bases. Trimming took 1 base from V and 3 from J; bases not matched to a gene: 6. CDR3 length equals 16 residues. Looked up from germline, CDR1 is LNHNV and CDR2 is YYDKDF (reference sequence). In DNA form, the CDR3 reads TGTGCCACCAGCAGAGGCAGGGACAGGGGCCTCTACGAGCAGTACTTC. It specifies CATSRGRDRGLYEQYF.

The chain is built from TRBV2 and TRBJ2-7, with a tentative D call TRBD1 (5 bases). CDR3 length equals 14 residues. Germline values: CDR1 SNHLY, CDR2 FYNNEI. V was trimmed by 4 bases and J by 5 bases, leaving 15 bases between them. For the CDR3, the DNA is TGTGCCAGCAGTGGCGGCAGGGTGGTCAACGAGCAGTACTTC. Encoded protein: CASSGGRVVNEQYF.

The rearrangement joins TRBV6-1 to TRBJ1-1; 7 bases are shared with TRBD1. Germline assignment: CDR1 MNHNS and CDR2 SASEGT. CDR3 size: 15 residues. The V and J ends lost 6 bases and 0 bases, in that order; junction bases with no gene match: 7. CDR3 sequence reads: CASRQGILMNTEAFF. The CDR3 DNA reads TGTGCCAGCAGACAGGGGATTCTAATGAACACTGAAGCTTTCTTT.

This clonotype has more than one count but fewer than ten. The J gene is TRBJ1-2, the V gene TRBV29-1; 10 bases are a match to TRBD1. Germline CDR1 and CDR2: SQVTM and ANQGSEA. V gave up 7 bases and J gave up 8 bases; unmatched junction bases: 10. The CDR3 loop spans 13 amino acids. The DNA of the CDR3 is TGCAGCGCAAATCCCGGACAGGGGGGAGGCTACACCTTC. Translated, it gives CSANPGQGGGYTF. Full variable domain (remainder filled in from reference TRBV29-1 and TRBJ1-2): SAVISQKPSRDICQRGTSLTIQCQVDSQVTMMFWYRQQPGQSLTLIATANQGSEATYESGFVIDKFPISRPNLTFSTLTVSNMSPEDSSIYLCSANPGQGGGYTFGSGTRLTVV.

The V gene is TRBV4-2, the J gene TRBJ1-2, with D perhaps TRBD1 (5 bases). The V gene lost 0 bases and the J gene lost 2 bases, with 10 bases spanning the gap. This CDR3 is built from 15 residues. Germline CDR1 and CDR2: LGHNA and YNFKEQ. The CDR3 spells CASSQETDLNYGYTF. The CDR3 DNA reads TGTGCCAGCAGCCAAGAGACAGACTTAAACTATGGCTACACCTTC.

This clonotype was counted a few times. The genes are TRBV6-2 or TRBV6-3 and TRBJ2-5; 7 nucleotides line up with TRBD2. Trimming cost V 8 bases and J 3 bases; bases outside gene matches: 12. Germline loops: CDR1 MNHEY, CDR2 SVGEGT. The length of the CDR3 is 15 residues. This CDR3 reads CASVWGGETEETQYF. CDR3 sequence (DNA): TGTGCCAGCGTTTGGGGGGGGGAAACTGAAGAGACCCAGTACTTC.

The chain joins TRBV12-3 or TRBV12-4 to TRBJ1-5, with D tentatively TRBD1 (5 bases). The V and J ends lost 5 bases and 4 bases respectively, with 15 bases between them. This CDR3 is 15 amino acids long. The CDR3 sequence is CASSPSRGKNQPQHF. The CDR3 DNA reads TGTGCCAGCAGTCCCTCACGGGGGAAGAATCAGCCCCAGCATTTT.

The V gene is TRBV6-2 or TRBV6-3, the J gene TRBJ2-7; the D call may be TRBD1 or TRBD2 (5 bases each). With 8 bases removed from V and 0 bases from J, the gap between germline ends came to 11 bases. The CDR3 sequence is 13 residues long. Looked up from germline, CDR1 is MNHEY and CDR2 is SVGEGT. CDR3 amino acids: CASGTGRSYEQYF. CDR3 DNA: TGTGCCAGCGGGACCGGCCGCTCCTACGAGCAGTACTTC.

The chain joins TRBV6-1 to TRBJ1-4; perhaps TRBD1 as D (6 bases). The CDR3 spans 12 residues. Germline lookup yields CDR1 MNHNS and CDR2 SASEGT. Between the trimmed V and J ends, which lost 7 bases and 14 bases, there was a span of 17 bases. CDR3 DNA: TGTGCCAGCACCCCCGGGACATTGACTCTGTTTTTT. It encodes CASTPGTLTLFF.

This clonotype occurred a few times. The chain links TRBV12-3 or TRBV12-4 to TRBJ2-5; D uncertain. This CDR3 region has 12 residues. V gave up 6 bases and J gave up 7 bases, with 12 bases separating them. CDR3 sequence: CASSPLLGTQYF. CDR3 bases: TGTGCCAGCAGCCCTCTGCTGGGGACCCAGTACTTC.

A note on this clonotype: A far larger clone is off by one base, so a read error is likely. This chain links TRBV6-2 or TRBV6-3 with TRBJ1-2; the D gene is possibly TRBD1 (5 bases). CDR1 and CDR2 (germline): MNHEY, SVGEGT. The CDR3 is made up of 15 amino acids. The CDR3 region is CASSEGFDSHYDYTF. The CDR3 coding sequence is TGTGCCAGCAGTGAAGGATTCGACAGCCACTATGACTACACCTTC.

In this sample, this clonotype turned up many times. V usage is TRBV20-1 and J usage is TRBJ2-5; D is undetermined. CDR1 DFQATT and CDR2 SNEGSKA come from the germline V gene (reference sequence). The CDR3 is 10 residues long. CDR3 nucleotide sequence: TGCAGCGCACAAGAAGAGACCCAGTACTTC. As protein: CSAQEETQYF.

This clonotype occurred many times. The rearrangement joins TRBV12-5 to TRBJ2-7; tentatively, D is TRBD1 (6 bases). The CDR3 is 16 amino acids. From germline, CDR1 is LGHNT and CDR2 FRNRAP. V dropped 5 bases and J dropped 0 bases, with 17 bases sitting between them. CDR3 region: CASGPETGYSSYEQYF. The CDR3 DNA reads TGTGCTAGTGGTCCGGAGACAGGTTATTCCTCCTACGAGCAGTACTTC.